The 2 T cell receptor beta chains below come from one sample, sequenced in a study of OX40 agonist ivuxolimab in advanced cancers. Libraries were prepared by immunoSEQ multiplex PCR; TCRdb keeps only in-frame clonotypes and omits some of them. The table shows about 86,000 clones, with 90% to 95% occurring only once. Here the sequenced sample was CD4+ or CD8+ T cells sorted from blood, taken in a trial of the OX40 agonist ivuxolimab. These receptors were taken from an adult with an advanced solid tumor such as melanoma, head and neck, liver or kidney cancer.

The chain has TRBV7-3 and TRBJ2-5, with 7 positions matching TRBD2. CDR1 and CDR2 from the germline V gene are SGHTA and FQGTGA. There are 15 residues in the CDR3. After removal of 0 bases from V and 2 bases from J, the junction contained 3 bases not matched to a gene. The CDR3 nucleotides are TGTGCCAGCAGCTTAACCCCAGCGGGACAAGAGACCCAGTACTTC. It codes for CASSLTPAGQETQYF.

The chain employs TRBV7-8 and TRBJ2-7; 8 positions match TRBD2. Germline trimming cut 1 base from V and 1 base from J; bases unmatched to any gene: 3. The CDR3 extends over 15 amino acids. CDR1 SGHVS and CDR2 FQNEAQ come from the germline V gene. CDR3 amino acids: CASSLGVAGSYEQYF. As DNA, the CDR3 is TGTGCCAGCAGCTTAGGGGTAGCGGGATCCTACGAGCAGTACTTC.